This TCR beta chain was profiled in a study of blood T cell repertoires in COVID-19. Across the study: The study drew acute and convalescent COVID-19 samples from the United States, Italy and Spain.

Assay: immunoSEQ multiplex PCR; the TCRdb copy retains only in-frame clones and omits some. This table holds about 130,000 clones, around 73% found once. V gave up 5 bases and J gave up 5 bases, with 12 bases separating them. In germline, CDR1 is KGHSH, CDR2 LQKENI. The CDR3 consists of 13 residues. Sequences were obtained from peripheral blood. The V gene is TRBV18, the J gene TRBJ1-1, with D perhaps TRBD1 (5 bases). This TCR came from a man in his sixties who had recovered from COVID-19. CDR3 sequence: CASSTQGGTEAFF. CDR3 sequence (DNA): TGTGCCAGCTCAACTCAGGGTGGTACTGAAGCTTTCTTT. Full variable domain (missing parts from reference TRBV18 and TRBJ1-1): NAGVMQNPRHLVRRRGQEARLRCSPMKGHSHVYWYRQLPEEGLKFMVYLQKENIIDESGMPKERFSAEFPKEGPSILRIQQVVRGDSAAYFCASSTQGGTEAFFGQGTRLTVV.